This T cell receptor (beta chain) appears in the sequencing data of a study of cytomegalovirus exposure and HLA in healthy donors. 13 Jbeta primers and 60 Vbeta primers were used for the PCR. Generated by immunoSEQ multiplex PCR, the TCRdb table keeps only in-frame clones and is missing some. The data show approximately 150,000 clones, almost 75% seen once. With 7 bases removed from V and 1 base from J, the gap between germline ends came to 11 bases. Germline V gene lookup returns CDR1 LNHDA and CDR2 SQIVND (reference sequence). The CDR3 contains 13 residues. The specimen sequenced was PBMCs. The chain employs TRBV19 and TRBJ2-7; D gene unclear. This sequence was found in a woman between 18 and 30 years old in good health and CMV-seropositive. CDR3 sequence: CASTPPGSYEQYF. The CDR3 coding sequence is TGTGCCAGTACCCCTCCCGGGTCCTACGAGCAGTACTTC.